These 32 T cell receptor beta chains were all obtained from the same sample, sequenced in a study of blood T cell repertoires in COVID-19. TCRdb keeps only in-frame clones here, not all; method: immunoSEQ multiplex PCR. This sample has a few hundred thousand clones; over 75% occur once, and the top ten carry more than 1.5%. Sequencing used PBMCs or T cells enriched from blood (not recorded which). These receptors were taken from a man aged 35 to 55 who had recovered from COVID-19.

This rearrangement joins TRBV5-1 to TRBJ1-4; 12 positions agree with TRBD1. Trimming took 3 bases from V and 5 from J; bases not matched to a gene: 5. Germline-derived CDR1 and CDR2 are SGHRS and YFSETQ. The CDR3 consists of 16 residues. The CDR3 region is CASSSGDRGRNEKLFF. The CDR3 nucleotides read TGCGCCAGCAGCTCGGGGGACAGGGGGCGAAATGAAAAACTGTTTTTT.

The chain joins TRBV18 to TRBJ2-7; TRBD2 is a possible D gene (5 bases). The CDR3 loop spans 14 amino acids. The V gene's germline CDR1 is KGHSH and CDR2 LQKENI. The germline V and J ends were trimmed by 2 bases and 6 bases, with 14 bases remaining between them. The CDR3 loop is CASSPRAAAGEQYF. The CDR3 DNA is TGTGCCAGCTCACCAAGGGCGGCCGCGGGCGAGCAGTACTTC.

V gene TRBV9 combines with J gene TRBJ2-1, with TRBD2 matching over 11 bases. The CDR3 spans 16 residues. With V trimmed by 2 bases and J by 1 base, 2 bases remained unmatched. Germline assignment: CDR1 SGDLS and CDR2 YYNGEE. The CDR3 bases are TGTGCCAGCAGCGTTAGCGGGAGGGCTTCCTACAATGAGCAGTTCTTC. Translating it yields CASSVSGRASYNEQFF.

This rearrangement joins TRBV20-1 to TRBJ1-4; D unresolved. Germline V gene sequence: CDR1 DFQATT, CDR2 SNEGSKA (reference sequence). V dropped 6 bases and J dropped 6 bases, with 8 bases sitting between them. The CDR3 has 11 amino acids. CDR3 sequence: CSAHSYEKLFF. CDR3 bases: TGCAGTGCGCATAGTTATGAAAAACTGTTTTTT.

J is TRBJ1-6 and V is TRBV18, with D possibly matching TRBD1 (6 bases). The germline CDR1 and CDR2 sequences are KGHSH and LQKENI. The CDR3 runs 17 residues. V lost 2 bases and J lost 0, with 11 bases in between. The CDR3: CASSPDRRSSYNSPLHF. As DNA, the CDR3 is TGTGCCAGCTCACCAGACAGGAGGAGCTCCTATAATTCACCCCTCCACTTT. Filled out from reference TRBV18 and TRBJ1-6, the complete variable domain reads NAGVMQNPRHLVRRRGQEARLRCSPMKGHSHVYWYRQLPEEGLKFMVYLQKENIIDESGMPKERFSAEFPKEGPSILRIQQVVRGDSAAYFCASSPDRRSSYNSPLHFGNGTRLTVT.

The chain couples TRBV11-2 to TRBJ1-2; 9 bases are a match to TRBD1. CDR1 and CDR2 from the germline V gene are SGHAT and FQNNGV. V gave up 4 bases and J gave up 5 bases; unmatched junction bases: 5. The CDR3 runs 14 residues. The CDR3 region has the DNA TGTGCCAGCAGCTCTATGGACAGGGGTTATGGCTACACCTTC. It translates to CASSSMDRGYGYTF.

The chain joins TRBV5-4 to TRBJ2-2; D not certain. The CDR3 has 14 amino acids. V was pared by 1 base and J by 7 bases, with 11 bases between. Per the germline V gene, CDR1 is SGHNT and CDR2 is YYREEE (reference sequence). As DNA, the CDR3 is TGTGCCAGCAGCTTGAGTGTTGGCATCGGGGAGCTGTTTTTT. Translated, it gives CASSLSVGIGELFF.

CDR3 loop: CASSQDRGTKNIQYF. The CDR3, as DNA: TGCGCCAGCAGCCAGGACAGGGGAACCAAAAACATTCAGTACTTC. The chain has TRBV4-3 and TRBJ2-4; 9 nucleotides line up with TRBD1. The ends lost 3 bases at V and 2 bases at J; junction bases unmatched: 2. The length of the CDR3 is 15 residues. Germline CDR1 is LGHNA and CDR2 is YSLEER.

The CDR3 loop is CASSFTGGTEAFF. The CDR3, as DNA: TGTGCCAGCAGCTTCACAGGCGGCACTGAAGCTTTCTTT. The chain combines TRBV7-2 with TRBJ1-1; perhaps TRBD1 as D (5 bases). V dropped 3 bases and J dropped 4 bases, with 9 bases sitting between them. Germline loops: CDR1 SGHTA, CDR2 FQGNSA. The CDR3 runs to 13 residues. Based on the CDR3 plus reference TRBV7-2 and TRBJ1-1, the full variable domain is GAGVSQSPSNKVTEKGKDVELRCDPISGHTALYWYRQSLGQGLEFLIYFQGNSAPDKSGLPSDRFSAERTGGSVSTLTIQRTQQEDSAVYLCASSFTGGTEAFFGQGTRLTVV.

The V and J genes are TRBV28 and TRBJ2-1, with a weak D call TRBD1 (6 bases). From germline, CDR1 is MDHEN and CDR2 SYDVKM. The V and J ends lost 1 base and 4 bases respectively, with 11 bases between them. The CDR3 runs 15 residues. CDR3 in DNA: TGTGCCAGCAGTTTATATGGGGGCGGGTACAATGAGCAGTTCTTC. This sequence encodes CASSLYGGGYNEQFF.

A word on this clone: Other DNA sequences of this sample code for an identical CDR3. This chain uses TRBV2 with TRBJ2-7; maybe TRBD2 (6 bases). Germline V lookup: CDR1 SNHLY, CDR2 FYNNEI. V was cut by 6 bases and J by 3 bases, with 6 bases left in between. The CDR3 has 11 amino acids. The CDR3 reads CASSGSYEQYF. Written as DNA, the CDR3 is TGTGCCAGCAGCGGGAGCTACGAGCAGTACTTC.

A few counts support this clone. The rearrangement uses TRBV5-1 and TRBJ1-2, with 8 bases fitting TRBD1. J gave up 3 bases and V 3 bases, and 4 bases lay outside the gene matches. CDR1 and CDR2 from the germline V gene are SGHRS and YFSETQ. The CDR3 extends over 14 amino acids. The chain's CDR3 is CASSWDRIDYGYTF. The CDR3 nucleotides read TGCGCCAGCAGCTGGGACAGGATTGACTATGGCTACACCTTC.

This chain uses TRBV9 with TRBJ1-4, with 7 nucleotides matching TRBD1. CDR1 SGDLS and CDR2 YYNGEE come from the germline V gene. With V trimmed by 0 bases and J by 5 bases, 7 bases remained unmatched. This CDR3 spans 16 amino acids. CDR3 in amino acids: CASSVATGQRNEKLFF. The DNA of the CDR3 is TGTGCCAGCAGCGTAGCCACGGGACAGCGGAATGAAAAACTGTTTTTT.

This sequence joins TRBV6-6 and TRBJ1-3; D possibly corresponds to TRBD1 (5 bases). Looked up from germline, CDR1 is MNHNY and CDR2 is SVGAGI (reference sequence). V was trimmed by 8 bases and J by 0 bases, leaving 8 bases between them. CDR3 length: 13 amino acids. CDR3 in DNA: TGTGCCAGCGGGGGGGACTCTGGAAACACCATATATTTT. Translating gives CASGGDSGNTIYF.

J is TRBJ2-3 and V is TRBV21-1; TRBD2, the table's D call, was not compared with the DNA. TRBV21-1 is described as a pseudogene. The CDR3 spans 18 residues. The CDR3 DNA reads TGTGCCAGCAGCAAACGCCTAACTGGTCCCATTAGCACAGATACGCAGTATTTT. Protein: CASSKRLTGPISTDTQYF.

The J gene is TRBJ1-1, the V gene TRBV11-3, with D unclear. There are 13 residues in the CDR3. V lost 3 bases and J 3 bases, leaving 8 bases between the germline ends. CDR1 and CDR2 from the germline V gene are SGHNT and YENEEA. The CDR3 sequence: CASSFGEYTEAFF. The CDR3 DNA reads TGTGCCAGCAGCTTCGGGGAGTACACTGAAGCTTTCTTT.

This clone was seen only a few times. V is TRBV2 and J is TRBJ2-1; 9 nucleotides match TRBD2. CDR3 length: 14 amino acids. Germline assignment: CDR1 SNHLY and CDR2 FYNNEI. J was trimmed by 7 bases and V by 1 base; bases with no gene match: 2. CDR3 nucleotides: TGTGCCAGCAGTGAAGGACTAGCGGCAAATGAGCAGTTCTTC. Its translation: CASSEGLAANEQFF. Combining the CDR3 with reference TRBV2 and TRBJ2-1 gives the whole variable domain EPEVTQTPSHQVTQMGQEVILRCVPISNHLYFYWYRQILGQKVEFLVSFYNNEISEKSEIFDDQFSVERPDGSNFTLKIRSTKLEDSAMYFCASSEGLAANEQFFGPGTRLTVL.

This chain uses TRBV7-8 with TRBJ2-5, with 9 bases that match TRBD1. Per germline, CDR1 SGHVS and CDR2 FQNEAQ. V lost 5 bases, J lost 2 bases, and 3 bases stayed unmatched. This CDR3 is 14 amino acids long. The CDR3 DNA reads as TGTGCCAGCAGCGACAGGGGGGGGCAAGAGACCCAGTACTTC. Translating it yields CASSDRGGQETQYF.

V gene TRBV7-2 combines with J gene TRBJ1-6; no clear D gene. The CDR3 is 15 residues long. V shed 0 bases and J shed 0 bases, with 3 bases lying between them. Per the germline V gene, CDR1 is SGHTA and CDR2 is FQGNSA. The CDR3 nucleotides are TGTGCCAGCAGCTTAGCTAGCTCCTATAATTCACCCCTCCACTTT. This translates into CASSLASSYNSPLHF.

This sequence joins TRBV7-9 and TRBJ1-5; TRBD1 is a possible D gene (6 bases). The ends were cut back, 4 bases at V and 7 bases at J, with 14 bases in the middle. This CDR3 is built from 14 residues. Germline values: CDR1 SEHNR, CDR2 FQNEAQ (reference sequence). The CDR3 loop reads CASSSEQGSQPQHF. As DNA, the CDR3 is TGTGCCAGCAGCTCCGAACAGGGTAGCCAGCCCCAGCATTTT.

This clone appeared a few times. The chain joins TRBV6-1 to TRBJ1-5, with D maybe TRBD1 (5 bases). Germline CDR1 reads MNHNS; CDR2 reads SASEGT. The length of the CDR3 is 15 residues. V dropped 1 base and J dropped 4 bases, with 11 bases sitting between them. The CDR3 protein is CASSEVWGPNQPQHF. CDR3 coding DNA: TGTGCCAGCAGTGAAGTCTGGGGCCCGAATCAGCCCCAGCATTTT.

This chain links TRBV6-5 with TRBJ1-1; D not resolved. The V and J ends lost 0 bases and 2 bases respectively, with 10 bases between them. This CDR3 is built from 15 residues. CDR1 and CDR2 (germline): MNHEY, SVGAGI. CDR3: CASSYSLLHNTEAFF. The CDR3 DNA is TGTGCCAGCAGTTACTCACTGCTGCACAACACTGAAGCTTTCTTT.

V usage is TRBV30 and J usage is TRBJ2-1; D might be TRBD1 (5 bases). V lost 8 bases and J lost 3, with 14 bases in between. The CDR3 spans 13 residues. Per the germline V gene, CDR1 is GTSNPN and CDR2 is SVGIG (reference sequence). The CDR3 coding sequence is TGTGCCCGGGCCGACAGTTACTACAATGAGCAGTTCTTC. The encoded protein is CARADSYYNEQFF.

This clone was seen a single time. The J gene is TRBJ2-5, the V gene TRBV3-1 (or the pseudogene TRBV3-2), with D hard to call. CDR3 length: 12 amino acids. Germline V CDR1 and CDR2: LGHDT, YNNKEL (reference sequence). V lost 4 bases and J lost 4, with 7 bases in between. Here the CDR3 reads CASSLGRETQYF. The CDR3 nucleotides read TGTGCCAGCAGCCTGGGCCGAGAGACCCAGTACTTC.

V gene TRBV5-8 combines with J gene TRBJ2-3; D might be TRBD2 (5 bases). In germline, CDR1 is SGHTS, CDR2 YDEGEE. Deletions cut 0 bases from V and 3 bases from J, with 11 bases between. CDR3 length equals 15 residues. The CDR3 sequence: CASSLGRGWTDTQYF. For the CDR3, the DNA is TGTGCCAGCAGCTTGGGACGGGGTTGGACAGATACGCAGTATTTT.

The chain carries TRBV6-2 or TRBV6-3 and TRBJ1-2; D is unresolved. Germline CDR1 reads MNHEY; CDR2 reads SVGEGT. V lost 0 bases and J lost 1, with 15 bases in between. The CDR3 runs to 17 residues. CDR3 loop: CASSYSKRRQINYGYTF. The CDR3, as DNA: TGTGCCAGCAGTTACTCTAAGCGGCGGCAGATTAACTATGGCTACACCTTC.

The chain links TRBV25-1 to TRBJ2-7; D possibly corresponds to TRBD1 (7 bases). Germline CDR1 and CDR2: MGHDK and SYGVNS. V was clipped by 6 bases and J by 1 base, with 16 bases between them. The CDR3 is made up of 15 amino acids. CDR3 amino acids: CASSQRQGLSYEQYF. CDR3 DNA: TGTGCCAGCAGCCAGCGACAGGGACTTTCCTACGAGCAGTACTTC.

The chain uses TRBV5-1 and TRBJ2-3, with 8 bases aligning to TRBD2. Germline CDR1 SGHRS, CDR2 YFSETQ. CDR3 length equals 15 residues. J lost 2 bases, V lost 4 bases, and 6 bases had no gene match. The DNA for the CDR3 is TGCGCCAGCAGCCCGACTAGCGAACACACAGATACGCAGTATTTT. This codes for CASSPTSEHTDTQYF.

This chain joins TRBV19 and TRBJ1-2; the D gene is possibly TRBD1 (6 bases). The CDR3 sequence is 13 residues long. CDR1 and CDR2 (germline): LNHDA, SQIVND (reference sequence). Trimming left V 3 bases short and J 6 bases short, with 11 bases between. The CDR3 loop is CASSMGAGDGYTF. The CDR3, as DNA: TGTGCCAGTAGTATGGGGGCCGGGGATGGCTACACCTTC.

The chain couples TRBV7-2 to TRBJ1-2; 7 nucleotides agree with TRBD1. Trimming removed 5 bases from V and 5 bases from J; junction bases left unmatched: 8. Germline V lookup: CDR1 SGHTA, CDR2 FQGNSA. The CDR3 runs 14 residues. Here the CDR3 reads CASSTTGVGYGYTF. In DNA, the CDR3 is TGTGCCAGCAGCACAACAGGGGTAGGGTATGGCTACACCTTC.

This clone was recorded once. The CDR3 spells CASSQGSHKETQYF. In DNA, the CDR3 is TGTGCCAGCAGCCAAGGATCGCACAAAGAGACCCAGTACTTC. The chain links TRBV3-1 (or the pseudogene TRBV3-2) to TRBJ2-5; D remains unclear. From germline, CDR1 is LGHDT and CDR2 YNNKEL (reference sequence). The germline V and J ends were trimmed by 1 base and 3 bases, with 9 bases remaining between them. The CDR3 has 14 residues.

This clone is a singleton in its sample. The chain couples TRBV6-1 to TRBJ2-7, with TRBD2 matching 13 bases. Germline lookup yields CDR1 MNHNS and CDR2 SASEGT. Unmatched junction bases numbered 6, after V lost 3 bases and J lost 7 bases. The CDR3 runs 15 residues. In nucleotides, the CDR3 is TGTGCCAGCAGTGATTGGACTAGCGGGAGTAGTGAGCAGTACTTC. This encodes CASSDWTSGSSEQYF.